Here is one TCR beta chain with its context. This record belongs to a study of blood T cell repertoires in COVID-19. Across the study: Italy, Spain and the United States were the sources of the convalescent and acute COVID-19 samples. PBMCs, B-cell-depleted T cells, or T cells provided the cDNA or gDNA that made up the material.

V shed 4 bases and J 3 bases; nucleotides not matched to a gene: 3. The CDR3 extends over 14 amino acids. In germline, CDR1 is SGHRS, CDR2 YFSETQ. As processed by the authors: Cell counts per sample came from amplifying reference gene primers. Profiled with immunoSEQ multiplex PCR; TCRdb holds only in-frame clones, not every one. V and J calls and clone size are copied from that table; D and trimming were computed from the DNA. The table includes about 300,000 clones, about nine tenths detected once. Seattle patient enrollment occurred during active infection, with longitudinal follow-up thereafter. The J gene is TRBJ1-2, the V gene TRBV5-1; 10 nucleotides line up with TRBD1. Sequences were obtained from peripheral blood. The TCR was taken from a woman between 25 and 40 years old with COVID-19, enrolled during active disease. CDR3 DNA sequence: TGCGCCAGCAGCGAGGGGACAGGGGACTATGGCTACACCTTC. This translates into CASSEGTGDYGYTF.